This T cell receptor (beta chain) appears in the sequencing data of a study of early T cells in non-severe SARS-CoV-2 infection. About the research overall: Sequencing targeted bulk RNA from unsorted whole blood, leaving chains unpaired.

Trimming left V 6 bases short and J 2 bases short, with 10 bases between. The CDR3 is made up of 13 amino acids. Germline V CDR1 and CDR2: MNHNY, SVGAGI (reference sequence). Attached unique molecular identifiers marked individual cDNA molecules. Using its own MiXCR run on the 5' RACE reads, TCRdb lists one record per CDR3 protein. The data show tens of thousands of distinct CDR3 sequences, under 15% seen once. The TCR originated in an adult who was a healthcare worker with PCR-confirmed SARS-CoV-2 infection or an uninfected control (not recorded which). The rearrangement links TRBV6-6 to TRBJ1-2; tentative D call: TRBD1 (6 bases). Sequenced input: whole blood. Here the CDR3 reads CASRVDRNYGYTF. The CDR3, as DNA: TGTGCCAGCAGGGTCGACAGGAACTATGGCTACACCTTC.